The 9 T cell receptor beta chains given below trace back to one sample, sequenced in a study of control samples from healthy donors and cancer patients (TCRdb year 2020). The protocol used for the library was the immunoSEQ multiplex PCR assay. The immuneACCESS repertoire file appears here via TCRdb, limited to in-frame rearrangements. These files lack a portion of the clones; in checked studies, under half of the deficit traces to unresolved V genes, and the cause of the others is not known. The sample has 51,000 or so clones on record, around 80% of them singletons. The ten largest clones capture 10% of the sample. The sequencing sample was made of blood. The receptors here all came from a man aged 65 to 79 in good health.

V usage is TRBV28 and J usage is TRBJ1-6; D may be TRBD1 (5 bases). CDR3 size: 12 residues. Germline loops: CDR1 MDHEN, CDR2 SYDVKM. V lost 6 bases, J lost 8 bases, and 8 bases lay in between. The CDR3 region is CASREQDSPLHF. CDR3 nucleotides: TGTGCCAGCAGGGAACAGGATTCACCCCTCCACTTT.

The gene calls are TRBV24-1 and TRBJ1-1; tentative D call: TRBD1 (5 bases). V was pared by 2 bases and J by 4 bases, with 28 bases between. The CDR3 contains 20 residues. CDR1 and CDR2 (germline): KGHDR, SFDVKD. The CDR3 is CATSDWGVPRVEAGGTEAFF. In DNA, the CDR3 is TGTGCCACCAGTGATTGGGGGGTGCCCAGGGTGGAGGCCGGGGGCACTGAAGCTTTCTTT.

This sequence joins TRBV7-2 and TRBJ1-2; D unresolved. Germline V lookup: CDR1 SGHTA, CDR2 FQGNSA. V gave up 0 bases and J gave up 7 bases, with 12 bases separating them. The CDR3 has 14 residues. The CDR3 here is CASSLAPGTVGYTF. Written as DNA, the CDR3 is TGTGCCAGCAGCTTAGCACCCGGTACGGTTGGCTACACCTTC.

This clone was counted only a few times. This chain uses TRBV28 with TRBJ2-3; 8 bases are shared with TRBD1. The CDR3 runs 15 residues. Germline trimming cut 6 bases from V and 4 bases from J; bases unmatched to any gene: 9. Germline CDR1 is MDHEN and CDR2 is SYDVKM. The CDR3 region has the DNA TGTGCCAGCAGCCCCCAGGGGGCGGTCCCAGATACGCAGTATTTT. Translated, it gives CASSPQGAVPDTQYF.

The V and J genes are TRBV19 and TRBJ2-7; D may be TRBD1 or TRBD2 (5 bases each). V was pared by 4 bases and J by 7 bases, with 14 bases between. This CDR3 contains 13 residues. The germline CDR1 and CDR2 sequences are LNHDA and SQIVND (reference sequence). CDR3 nucleotide sequence: TGTGCCAGTAGTAACTACGGGGCAGGAGAGCAGTACTTC. It encodes CASSNYGAGEQYF. Filled out from reference TRBV19 and TRBJ2-7, the complete variable domain reads DGGITQSPKYLFRKEGQNVTLSCEQNLNHDAMYWYRQDPGQGLRLIYYSQIVNDFQKGDIAEGYSVSREKKESFPLTVTSAQKNPTAFYLCASSNYGAGEQYFGPGTRLTVT.

V usage is TRBV28 and J usage is TRBJ2-3; TRBD2 matches 7 bases. After removal of 2 bases from V and 1 base from J, the junction contained 9 bases not matched to a gene. There are 17 residues in the CDR3. The germline CDR1 and CDR2 sequences are MDHEN and SYDVKM. The CDR3 sequence is CASSLHGGGKGTDTQYF. CDR3 DNA sequence: TGTGCCAGCAGTTTACATGGCGGGGGAAAGGGCACAGATACGCAGTATTTT.

The chain combines TRBV29-1 with TRBJ2-3; TRBD2 is a possible D gene (6 bases). This CDR3 is 13 amino acids long. Germline V CDR1 and CDR2: SQVTM, ANQGSEA. V was shortened by 7 bases and J by 4 bases, with 15 bases between the two germline ends. Here the CDR3 DNA reads TGCAGCGGCCAACGGGGGTGGGCAGATACGCAGTATTTT. Translated: CSGQRGWADTQYF.

This rearrangement joins TRBV7-9 to TRBJ1-1; D not certain. The CDR3 runs 12 residues. Germline loops: CDR1 SEHNR, CDR2 FQNEAQ (reference sequence). V lost 1 base, J lost 11 bases, and 11 bases lay in between. The CDR3 region has the DNA TGTGCCAGCAGCTTAGTGACCGGAGGGGCTTTCTTT. This encodes CASSLVTGGAFF.

The chain links TRBV6-1 to TRBJ2-3, with D tentatively TRBD1 (5 bases). The CDR3 runs 22 residues. The germline V gene encodes CDR1 MNHNS and CDR2 SASEGT. The V gene lost 1 base and the J gene lost 3 bases, with 32 bases spanning the gap. The CDR3 sequence is CASSEVWAERLGDIRATDTQYF. The CDR3 nucleotides read TGTGCCAGCAGTGAAGTGTGGGCGGAAAGGTTAGGAGACATCAGGGCTACAGATACGCAGTATTTT.